What follows are 24 T cell receptor beta chains derived from one specimen sequenced in a study of T cells after yellow fever vaccination. In TCRdb, the 5' RACE reads were re-called with MiXCR into one record per CDR3 protein. The data contain fewer than 650,000 distinct CDR3 sequences, 20% to 25% of them singletons. Source: PBMCs, taken around 3 weeks after the first yellow fever vaccination. These receptors came from a young man who received the YFV17D yellow fever vaccine.

This clonotype was seen a few times. This sequence joins TRBV2 and TRBJ1-2; 8 bases map to TRBD1. The V segment lost 8 bases and the J segment 4 bases; nucleotides outside the gene matches: 6. CDR1 and CDR2 from the germline V gene are SNHLY and FYNNEI. The CDR3 runs to 13 residues. For the CDR3, the DNA is TGTGCCAGCGCGACAGGGGCCATCTATGGCTACACCTTC. Its translation: CASATGAIYGYTF. The complete variable domain, with remaining parts taken from reference TRBV2 and TRBJ1-2, reads EPEVTQTPSHQVTQMGQEVILRCVPISNHLYFYWYRQILGQKVEFLVSFYNNEISEKSEIFDDQFSVERPDGSNFTLKIRSTKLEDSAMYFCASATGAIYGYTFGSGTRLTVV.

The CDR3 DNA sequence: TGCGCCAGCAGCCACTCTGGACTAGCGGTGGAAGATACGCAGTATTTT. Protein sequence: CASSHSGLAVEDTQYF. The gene calls are TRBV4-1 and TRBJ2-3, with TRBD2 matching over 10 bases. The V gene's germline CDR1 is MGHRA and CDR2 YSYEKL. The CDR3 has 16 residues. V lost 3 bases to trimming and J lost 5 bases; unmatched junction nucleotides: 8.

This clonotype was counted between two and nine times. Written as DNA, the CDR3 is TGTGCCAGCAGCCCCCGGAGGATTGCGTCCCCCTACGAGCAGTACTTC. It codes for CASSPRRIASPYEQYF. This chain connects TRBV6-2 or TRBV6-3 to TRBJ2-7, with D possibly TRBD2 on 5 matching bases. The CDR3 loop spans 16 amino acids. Germline V gene data show CDR1 as MNHEY and CDR2 as SVGEGT. The V gene lost 6 bases and the J gene lost 2 bases, with 20 bases spanning the gap.

This clonotype was found a few times. The V gene is TRBV11-1, the J gene TRBJ2-5, with 7 bases aligning to TRBD1. The CDR3 is 15 residues long. With V trimmed by 5 bases and J by 2 bases, 8 bases remained unmatched. Per germline, CDR1 SGHAT and CDR2 FQDESV (reference sequence). CDR3 protein: CASSGTAIRQETQYF. The CDR3 region has the DNA TGTGCCAGCAGCGGGACAGCGATCCGACAAGAGACCCAGTACTTC.

This clonotype came up a few times. The J gene is TRBJ1-1, the V gene TRBV6-2 or TRBV6-3; D is uncertain. V lost 3 bases to trimming and J lost 1 base, with 9 bases between them. CDR1 is MNHEY and CDR2 is SVGEGT in the germline V gene. The CDR3 covers 14 residues. The chain's CDR3 is CASSYRVRNTEAFF. CDR3 in DNA: TGTGCCAGCAGTTATCGGGTCCGGAACACTGAAGCTTTCTTT.

The V call is TRBV9, the J call TRBJ2-7, with no clear D. The germline CDR1 and CDR2 sequences are SGDLS and YYNGEE. CDR3 length: 8 residues. With 4 bases removed from V and 9 bases from J, the gap between germline ends came to 2 bases. The CDR3 is CASSRQYF. CDR3 coding DNA: TGTGCCAGCAGCCGGCAGTACTTC.

This clonotype was counted only a few times. The J gene is TRBJ2-7, the V gene TRBV28, with D perhaps TRBD1 (5 bases). This CDR3 region has 13 residues. With 6 bases removed from V and 3 bases from J, the gap between germline ends came to 12 bases. Germline V gives CDR1 MDHEN, CDR2 SYDVKM. CDR3 residues: CASRIKGYYEQYF. CDR3 DNA: TGTGCCAGCAGAATTAAGGGGTACTACGAGCAGTACTTC.

The chain has TRBV5-1 and TRBJ2-1; 7 bases agree with TRBD2. CDR1 SGHRS and CDR2 YFSETQ come from the germline V gene. Trimming took 9 bases from V and 3 from J; bases not matched to a gene: 9. The CDR3 runs to 14 residues. CDR3 bases: TGCGCCACCACGAAGTCTAGCGGCTACAATGAGCAGTTCTTC. The encoded protein is CATTKSSGYNEQFF.

The rearrangement uses TRBV5-1 and TRBJ1-2, with D maybe TRBD1 (6 bases). The germline V and J ends were trimmed by 2 bases and 8 bases, with 10 bases remaining between them. There are 12 residues in the CDR3. Germline V CDR1 and CDR2: SGHRS, YFSETQ. The CDR3 nucleotides are TGCGCCAGCAGCTTTAACAGGGAAGGCTACACCTTC. Amino acid sequence: CASSFNREGYTF.

In its sample, this clonotype was seen many times. J is TRBJ1-1 and V is TRBV5-8, with D hard to call. CDR1 is SGHTS and CDR2 is YDEGEE in the germline V gene. V lost 1 base to trimming and J lost 4 bases, with 8 bases between them. The CDR3 spans 13 residues. CDR3 nucleotides: TGTGCCAGCAGCTTGATCCCGGGCACTGAAGCTTTCTTT. Its translation: CASSLIPGTEAFF.

V gene TRBV10-2 combines with J gene TRBJ1-1; perhaps TRBD1 as D (6 bases). The CDR3 totals 14 residues. Germline V gene lookup returns CDR1 WSHSY and CDR2 SAAADI. Between the trimmed V and J ends, which lost 2 bases and 2 bases, there was a span of 9 bases. As DNA, the CDR3 is TGCGCCAGCAGTGAGAACAGGGTCAACACTGAAGCTTTCTTT. As protein: CASSENRVNTEAFF.

The chain is built from TRBV20-1 and TRBJ2-5; TRBD1 is a possible D gene (6 bases). V was pared by 4 bases and J by 0 bases, with 15 bases between. The V gene's germline CDR1 is DFQATT and CDR2 SNEGSKA (reference sequence). The CDR3 has 15 amino acids. This CDR3 is CSATTDRHHQETQYF. The CDR3 DNA reads as TGCAGTGCTACCACCGACAGGCACCACCAAGAGACCCAGTACTTC.

This rearrangement joins TRBV7-6 to TRBJ2-5; D gene uncertain. V was clipped by 1 base and J by 6 bases, with 9 bases between them. The length of the CDR3 is 13 residues. Looked up from germline, CDR1 is SGHVS and CDR2 is FNYEAQ. CDR3: CASSLELLQTQYF. The CDR3 nucleotides read TGTGCCAGCAGCTTAGAACTGCTTCAGACCCAGTACTTC.

This clonotype has only a few counts. The chain carries TRBV12-3 or TRBV12-4 and TRBJ2-3; tentative D call: TRBD2 (5 bases). The CDR3 length is 14 residues. Trimming cost V 6 bases and J 1 base, with 11 bases left between them. The CDR3 loop reads CASSLDLRTDTQYF. The CDR3 region has the DNA TGTGCCAGCAGCCTGGACTTACGCACAGATACGCAGTATTTT.

The V call is TRBV11-2, the J call TRBJ1-1; D perhaps matches TRBD1 (5 bases). Trimming stripped 2 bases from V and 0 bases from J, with 13 bases between. This CDR3 has 16 amino acids. Per germline, CDR1 SGHAT and CDR2 FQNNGV. The CDR3 spells CASSLFSPGMNTEAFF. The DNA for the CDR3 is TGTGCCAGCAGCTTATTCTCTCCAGGGATGAACACTGAAGCTTTCTTT.

This chain links TRBV3-1 with TRBJ1-1; 9 bases agree with TRBD1. In germline, CDR1 is LGHDT, CDR2 YNNKEL (reference sequence). The CDR3 runs 11 residues. After removal of 4 bases from V and 12 bases from J, the junction contained 3 bases not matched to a gene. The chain's CDR3 is CASSPGTGTFF. The CDR3 bases are TGTGCCAGCAGCCCCGGGACAGGGACTTTCTTT.

The rearrangement uses TRBV5-1 and TRBJ1-2, with D uncertain. The CDR3 loop spans 14 amino acids. Germline CDR1 is SGHRS and CDR2 is YFSETQ. V was trimmed by 0 bases and J by 2 bases, leaving 8 bases between them. CDR3 protein: CASSLEPHNYGYTF. Written as DNA, the CDR3 is TGCGCCAGCAGCTTGGAACCACACAACTATGGCTACACCTTC.

The V call is TRBV6-5, the J call TRBJ2-5; D possibly corresponds to TRBD2 (6 bases). The CDR3 length is 16 residues. V lost 0 bases to trimming and J lost 5 bases, with 16 bases between them. Germline V CDR1 and CDR2: MNHEY, SVGAGI. CDR3 sequence: CASSYSLAGLGETQYF. The CDR3 DNA reads as TGTGCCAGCAGTTACTCCCTTGCGGGGCTCGGTGAGACCCAGTACTTC.

The chain recombines TRBV4-1 with TRBJ1-1; TRBD1 is a possible D gene (6 bases). The CDR3 is 14 residues long. V was shortened by 4 bases and J by 1 base, with 10 bases between the two germline ends. Germline V gene lookup returns CDR1 MGHRA and CDR2 YSYEKL. Here the CDR3 DNA reads TGCGCCAGCAGCCGTCAGACAGGGAACACTGAAGCTTTCTTT. Translated, it gives CASSRQTGNTEAFF.

This clonotype was counted between two and nine times. V gene TRBV6-5 combines with J gene TRBJ1-6, with 7 bases lining up with TRBD1. The CDR3 covers 16 residues. CDR1 MNHEY and CDR2 SVGAGI come from the germline V gene. The V gene end was trimmed by 0 bases and the J gene end by 9 bases; junction bases not matched to a gene: 8. Here the CDR3 DNA reads TGTGCCAGCAGTTACTCGAAGGCAGGGGGTGGTTCACCCCTCCACTTT. As protein: CASSYSKAGGGSPLHF.

The chain's CDR3 is CATSGQGLGGANVLTF. CDR3 in DNA: TGTGCCACCTCAGGCCAGGGGCTAGGGGGGGCCAACGTCCTGACTTTC. V and J are TRBV6-1 and TRBJ2-6; perhaps TRBD1 as D (6 bases). Trimming shortened V by 10 bases and J by 4 bases, and 20 bases separated the two germline ends. The CDR3 spans 16 residues. Germline CDR1 reads MNHNS; CDR2 reads SASEGT.

J is TRBJ1-6 and V is TRBV7-2; D may be TRBD1 (6 bases). Trimming left V 2 bases short and J 10 bases short, with 15 bases between. Germline lookup yields CDR1 SGHTA and CDR2 FQGNSA. The CDR3 extends over 15 amino acids. CDR3 amino acids: CASSLKGGKTSPLHF. DNA of the CDR3: TGTGCCAGCAGCTTAAAGGGGGGGAAAACGTCACCCCTCCACTTT. Looking up the rest from reference TRBV7-2 and TRBJ1-6 gives the full variable domain: GAGVSQSPSNKVTEKGKDVELRCDPISGHTALYWYRQSLGQGLEFLIYFQGNSAPDKSGLPSDRFSAERTGGSVSTLTIQRTQQEDSAVYLCASSLKGGKTSPLHFGNGTRLTVT.

The CDR3 protein is CASLSSRTGTQYF. CDR3 nucleotides: TGTGCCAGCCTTTCATCCCGAACGGGGACCCAGTACTTC. V is TRBV11-1 and J is TRBJ2-5; no clear D. Per the germline V gene, CDR1 is SGHAT and CDR2 is FQDESV (reference sequence). Trimming took off 8 bases at V and 7 bases at J, with 17 bases between the two ends. The CDR3 totals 13 residues.

The CDR3 region has the DNA TGTGCCAGCAGTGAAAATGGTGGCTACACCTTC. As protein: CASSENGGYTF. The chain employs TRBV6-1 and TRBJ1-2; no firm D call. The germline V gene encodes CDR1 MNHNS and CDR2 SASEGT. The CDR3 contains 11 residues. Between the trimmed V and J ends, which lost 2 bases and 7 bases, there was a span of 5 bases.